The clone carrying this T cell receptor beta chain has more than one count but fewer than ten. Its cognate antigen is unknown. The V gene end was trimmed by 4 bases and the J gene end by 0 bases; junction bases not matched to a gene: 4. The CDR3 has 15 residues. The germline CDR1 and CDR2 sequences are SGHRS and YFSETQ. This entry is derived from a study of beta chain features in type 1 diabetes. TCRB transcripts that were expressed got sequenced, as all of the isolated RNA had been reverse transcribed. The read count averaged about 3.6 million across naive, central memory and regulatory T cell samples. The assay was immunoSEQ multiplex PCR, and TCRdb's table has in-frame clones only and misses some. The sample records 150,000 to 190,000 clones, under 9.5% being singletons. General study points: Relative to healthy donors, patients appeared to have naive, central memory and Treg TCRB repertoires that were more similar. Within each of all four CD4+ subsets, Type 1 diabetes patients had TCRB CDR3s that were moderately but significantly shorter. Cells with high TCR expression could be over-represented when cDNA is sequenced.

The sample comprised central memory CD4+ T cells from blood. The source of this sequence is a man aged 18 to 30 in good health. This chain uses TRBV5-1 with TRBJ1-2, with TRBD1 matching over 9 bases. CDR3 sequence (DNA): TGCGCCAGCAGCCGGACAGGGGACCCTAACTATGGCTACACCTTC. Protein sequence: CASSRTGDPNYGYTF. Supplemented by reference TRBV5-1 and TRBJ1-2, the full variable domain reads KAGVTQTPRYLIKTRGQQVTLSCSPISGHRSVSWYQQTPGQGLQFLFEYFSETQRNKGNFPGRFSGRQFSNSRSEMNVSTLELGDSALYLCASSRTGDPNYGYTFGSGTRLTVV.